The 20 T cell receptor beta chains below come from one sample, sequenced in a study of CD8+ T cells in alopecia areata. Sequencing used cDNA as its template, made by extracting RNA and reverse transcribing it. Repertoires were generated with immunoSEQ multiplex PCR, while TCRdb's copy carries only in-frame clones and drops some. The profile shows some 150,000 clones, about 50% of them singletons. The sample here was CD8+ T cells sorted from blood, taken at week 0. These receptors were collected from a human donor with alopecia areata.

This rearrangement joins TRBV10-2 to TRBJ1-5, with TRBD1 matching 7 bases. The junction had 10 bases not matched to a gene; V was cut back by 6 bases and J by 5 bases. The CDR3 loop spans 15 amino acids. Germline lookup yields CDR1 WSHSY and CDR2 SAAADI. CDR3 in amino acids: CASSINRGHDQPQHF. CDR3 nucleotide sequence: TGCGCCAGCAGCATCAACAGGGGCCACGATCAGCCCCAGCATTTT.

This clone turned up a few times. The chain recombines TRBV13 with TRBJ2-7, with D maybe TRBD2 (7 bases). Per germline, CDR1 PRHDT and CDR2 FYEKMQ (reference sequence). This CDR3 is 14 amino acids long. V lost 5 bases and J 5 bases, leaving 16 bases between the germline ends. The CDR3 region has the DNA TGTGCCAGCAGCACGTGGGGGGGCCTAAACGAGCAGTACTTC. It codes for CASSTWGGLNEQYF.

This clone was recorded a few times. Other DNA sequences in this sample translate to the same CDR3. CDR3 protein: CSVHTDTQYF. Written as DNA, the CDR3 is TGCAGCGTTCACACAGATACGCAGTATTTT. The gene calls are TRBV29-1 and TRBJ2-3, with D uncertain. Trimming took off 5 bases at V and 2 bases at J, with 2 bases between the two ends. This CDR3 has 10 residues. Looked up from germline, CDR1 is SQVTM and CDR2 is ANQGSEA.

The chain joins TRBV30 to TRBJ1-5; tentatively, D is TRBD1 (5 bases). V lost 1 base and J lost 6, with 13 bases in between. This CDR3 spans 14 amino acids. The V gene's germline CDR1 is GTSNPN and CDR2 SVGIG (reference sequence). The CDR3 bases are TGTGCCTGGAGTGGAGGGGCGAAGGGTCAGCCCCAGCATTTT. Translated, it gives CAWSGGAKGQPQHF.

The rearrangement uses TRBV5-6 and TRBJ1-1, with D possibly matching TRBD1 (6 bases). V was cut by 2 bases and J by 0 bases, with 14 bases left in between. This CDR3 has 16 amino acids. Germline lookup yields CDR1 SGHDT and CDR2 YYEEEE. The DNA for the CDR3 is TGTGCCAGCAGCTTCTCGTATCGGGACATGAACACTGAAGCTTTCTTT. Translation: CASSFSYRDMNTEAFF. Filled out from reference TRBV5-6 and TRBJ1-1, the complete variable domain reads DAGVTQSPTHLIKTRGQQVTLRCSPKSGHDTVSWYQQALGQGPQFIFQYYEEEERQRGNFPDRFSGHQFPNYSSELNVNALLLGDSALYLCASSFSYRDMNTEAFFGQGTRLTVV.

The V call is TRBV15, the J call TRBJ2-1, with 13 bases matching TRBD2. CDR3 length: 17 amino acids. Germline CDR1 reads LNHNV; CDR2 reads YYDKDF (reference sequence). Trimming took 6 bases from V and 3 from J; bases not matched to a gene: 8. The CDR3 DNA reads as TGTGCCACCAGTACCACCGGGACTAGCGGGGACTACAATGAGCAGTTCTTC. It yields the protein CATSTTGTSGDYNEQFF.

The chain joins TRBV15 to TRBJ1-2; 7 bases are a match to TRBD1. In germline, CDR1 is LNHNV, CDR2 YYDKDF (reference sequence). V lost 1 base to trimming and J lost 4 bases; unmatched junction nucleotides: 3. CDR3 length equals 14 residues. The CDR3 loop is CATSRGGQLYGYTF. DNA for the CDR3: TGTGCCACCAGCAGAGGGGGACAGCTCTATGGCTACACCTTC.

The rearrangement joins TRBV27 to TRBJ2-7; 9 bases map to TRBD1. The CDR3 has 16 amino acids. Germline CDR1 MNHEY, CDR2 SMNVEV (reference sequence). J gave up 0 bases and V 4 bases, and 7 bases lay outside the gene matches. As DNA, the CDR3 is TGTGCCAGCAGTTGGACAGGGGAAGATAGCTCCTACGAGCAGTACTTC. This gives the protein CASSWTGEDSSYEQYF.

The V call is TRBV30, the J call TRBJ2-3, with 8 bases fitting TRBD2. J gave up 2 bases and V 5 bases, and 3 bases lay outside the gene matches. From germline, CDR1 is GTSNPN and CDR2 SVGIG (reference sequence). The CDR3 totals 13 residues. The CDR3 sequence: CAWAGGYTDTQYF. Written as DNA, the CDR3 is TGTGCCTGGGCGGGGGGCTACACAGATACGCAGTATTTT.

The V and J genes are TRBV29-1 and TRBJ1-2, with D maybe TRBD1 (5 bases). The V end was cut by 2 bases, the J end by 3 bases, with 13 bases between. The CDR3 runs to 14 residues. Germline CDR1 reads SQVTM; CDR2 reads ANQGSEA. CDR3: CSVERGSPDYGYTF. The CDR3 DNA reads as TGCAGCGTTGAAAGGGGTTCGCCGGACTATGGCTACACCTTC.

The chain joins TRBV7-9 to TRBJ1-2; no firm D call. The CDR3 has 12 amino acids. V lost 5 bases and J lost 9, with 13 bases in between. Germline V gene data show CDR1 as SEHNR and CDR2 as FQNEAQ (reference sequence). The CDR3 is CASSPPDPSYTF. The DNA of the CDR3 is TGTGCCAGCAGCCCCCCGGACCCAAGCTACACCTTC.

This clone was detected only a few times. The chain recombines TRBV11-2 with TRBJ2-5, with 8 bases that match TRBD1. The CDR3 is made up of 14 amino acids. The germline V gene has CDR1 SGHAT and CDR2 FQNNGV. The V and J ends lost 4 bases and 5 bases, in that order; junction bases with no gene match: 6. In nucleotides, the CDR3 is TGTGCCAGCAGCTGGTGGACAGGGTATGAGACCCAGTACTTC. Protein sequence: CASSWWTGYETQYF.

The V gene is TRBV5-6, the J gene TRBJ1-2; a possible D gene is TRBD1 (6 bases). The V end lost 2 bases, the J end lost 4 bases, and 18 bases lay between the germline ends. Germline CDR1 and CDR2: SGHDT and YYEEEE. The CDR3 has 16 amino acids. CDR3: CASSFWDKLQIYGYTF. The CDR3 nucleotides are TGTGCCAGCAGCTTCTGGGACAAATTACAGATCTATGGCTACACCTTC.

The table lists this clone with a few counts. The V call is TRBV11-2, the J call TRBJ2-2; 8 nucleotides match TRBD1. With V trimmed by 5 bases and J by 6 bases, 8 bases remained unmatched. The CDR3 runs to 15 residues. Germline CDR1 reads SGHAT; CDR2 reads FQNNGV. The CDR3 reads CASSHRTGSPGELFF. DNA for the CDR3: TGTGCCAGCAGCCACCGGACAGGGTCTCCCGGGGAGCTGTTTTTT.

This clone was detected ten times or more. The V gene is TRBV4-2, the J gene TRBJ2-5; D might be TRBD1 or TRBD2, each matching 5 bases. The V end lost 0 bases, the J end lost 3 bases, and 17 bases lay between the germline ends. Germline lookup yields CDR1 LGHNA and CDR2 YNFKEQ. The CDR3 spans 17 residues. This chain's CDR3 is CASSQDPGVGREETQYF. The CDR3, as DNA: TGTGCCAGCAGCCAAGATCCGGGCGTGGGGCGGGAAGAGACCCAGTACTTC.

The gene calls are TRBV9 and TRBJ1-2; D uncertain. The CDR3 is 11 amino acids. Trimming took 4 bases from V and 13 from J, leaving 14 bases between them. Looked up from germline, CDR1 is SGDLS and CDR2 is YYNGEE. The CDR3 bases are TGTGCCAGCAGCTCACTCGAAGGATTCACCTTC. Translation gives CASSSLEGFTF.

The chain carries TRBV5-6 and TRBJ2-1, with D possibly TRBD1 on 6 matching bases. Germline CDR1 SGHDT, CDR2 YYEEEE. V was trimmed by 1 base and J by 7 bases, leaving 12 bases between them. CDR3 size: 14 residues. In DNA, the CDR3 is TGTGCCAGCAGCTTGTTGGGGGCGCTGAATGAGCAGTTCTTC. As protein: CASSLLGALNEQFF.

V is TRBV5-1 and J is TRBJ1-2, with 7 bases aligning to TRBD1. The CDR3 extends over 15 amino acids. Germline CDR1 is SGHRS and CDR2 is YFSETQ. J was trimmed by 4 bases and V by 0 bases; bases with no gene match: 6. This CDR3 reads CASSLGQGKPYGYTF. CDR3 in DNA: TGCGCCAGCAGCTTGGGACAGGGTAAACCCTATGGCTACACCTTC.

The rearrangement joins TRBV7-9 to TRBJ2-5; 10 bases match TRBD2. Germline CDR1 is SEHNR and CDR2 is FQNEAQ (reference sequence). V shed 2 bases and J 4 bases; nucleotides not matched to a gene: 4. This CDR3 is 15 amino acids long. The CDR3 nucleotides read TGTGCCAGCAGCTTAAGCGGGGGGGCCGGAGAGACCCAGTACTTC. Protein sequence: CASSLSGGAGETQYF.

This sequence joins TRBV29-1 and TRBJ1-4; D is unclear. The CDR3 length is 16 residues. The V end lost 0 bases, the J end lost 7 bases, and 18 bases lay between the germline ends. Germline V gives CDR1 SQVTM, CDR2 ANQGSEA. Here the CDR3 DNA reads TGCAGCGTTGAAGATGAGGCCGGACCCGGCGGTGAAAAACTGTTTTTT. Amino acids: CSVEDEAGPGGEKLFF.